These T cell receptor beta chains were read from a single sample in a study of shared clonotypes between healthy human individuals. Here immunoSEQ multiplex PCR was the method, and the copy in TCRdb shows in-frame clones only, minus some. The sample shows 800,000 to 1,200,000 clones, approximately 80% of them seen only once. The specimen was memory CD4+ T cells from PBMCs. Receptor source: a man aged 18 to 30 in good health. Some clones in this sample may be carry-over from other donors' samples. Both conserved end residues are part of each CDR3. Fields, in order: CDR3 length, J gene, clone size, V gene, CDR3 protein. Not all rows give a size; the values are once, few, many and, for expanded clones, a class.

length: 15; J: TRBJ2-3; size: few; V: TRBV29-1; CDR3: CSVVLTSRSTDTQYF
length: 15; J: TRBJ2-3; size: .; V: TRBV4-1; CDR3: CASSLGVSVTDTQYF
length: 17; J: TRBJ2-2; size: few; V: TRBV5-4; CDR3: CASRSRSGGPNTGELFF
length: 18; J: TRBJ2-7; size: .; V: TRBV4-1; CDR3: CASSGSLWTAGEAYEQYF
length: 18; J: TRBJ2-1; size: .; V: TRBV18; CDR3: CASSSLRLAGANYNEQFF
length: 14; J: TRBJ2-1; size: .; V: TRBV28; CDR3: CASPPAGGYNEQFF
length: 14; J: TRBJ2-3; size: .; V: TRBV28; CDR3: CASGGRRLVDTQYF
length: 14; J: TRBJ2-3; size: .; V: TRBV9; CDR3: CASSPGDLTDTQYF
length: 14; J: TRBJ2-3; size: .; V: TRBV6-5; CDR3: CASSGTRDSQTQYF
length: 12; J: TRBJ1-3; size: .; V: TRBV6-6; CDR3: CASSPRDREIYF
length: 13; J: TRBJ2-7; size: .; V: TRBV2; CDR3: CASSDRVTYEQYF
length: 15; J: TRBJ1-1; size: once; V: TRBV5-4; CDR3: CASSLGQGGYTEAFF
length: 14; J: TRBJ2-1; size: .; V: TRBV5-1; CDR3: CASRGLAGENEQFF
length: 14; J: TRBJ1-4; size: .; V: TRBV10-3; CDR3: CAISEGQGVEKLFF
length: 16; J: TRBJ2-5; size: .; V: TRBV5-1; CDR3: CASSAFPLAGGETQYF
length: 11; J: TRBJ2-1; size: .; V: TRBV6-1; CDR3: CASRSYNEQFF
length: 15; J: TRBJ2-7; size: .; V: TRBV18; CDR3: CASSNGGILSYEQYF
length: 14; J: TRBJ2-7; size: .; V: TRBV6-1; CDR3: CASRLSQGSYEQYF
length: 14; J: TRBJ1-1; size: .; V: TRBV2; CDR3: CARGTGGANTEAFF
length: 13; J: TRBJ2-1; size: once; V: TRBV4-2; CDR3: CASSQGVHNEQFF
length: 13; J: TRBJ1-4; size: .; V: TRBV30; CDR3: CAWSTGAWEKLFF
length: 16; J: TRBJ1-4; size: .; V: TRBV28; CDR3: CASHPAMGQGNEKLFF
length: 13; J: TRBJ2-7; size: .; V: TRBV7-2; CDR3: CASSLGAHYEQYF
length: 13; J: TRBJ2-7; size: few; V: TRBV10-1; CDR3: CASSEGRAGEQYF
length: 15; J: TRBJ1-5; size: .; V: TRBV27; CDR3: CASSPGGAPLQPQHF
length: 10; J: TRBJ2-5; size: once; V: TRBV20-1; CDR3: CSALGETQYF
length: 16; J: TRBJ2-7; size: .; V: TRBV7-9; CDR3: CASSFGGTGAPYEQYF
length: 14; J: TRBJ2-5; size: .; V: TRBV5-1; CDR3: CASSLMALKETQYF
length: 16; J: TRBJ2-7; size: .; V: TRBV2; CDR3: CASSAVLAGGLAEQYF
length: 17; J: TRBJ1-5; size: .; V: TRBV5-1; CDR3: CASSPGAGGDGNQPQHF
length: 15; J: TRBJ2-7; size: once; V: TRBV5-4; CDR3: CASSLEGGYRDEQYF
length: 14; J: TRBJ2-1; size: .; V: TRBV27; CDR3: CATSEGGGSTQQFF
length: 12; J: TRBJ2-1; size: .; V: TRBV28; CDR3: CASSLSGGLGIF
length: 15; J: TRBJ1-4; size: .; V: TRBV5-6; CDR3: CASSATGGRGEKLFF
length: 11; J: TRBJ1-1; size: few; V: TRBV2; CDR3: CASSGDAEAFF
length: 15; J: TRBJ1-2; size: .; V: TRBV7-8; CDR3: CASSLEWQGALGYTF
length: 16; J: TRBJ2-5; size: .; V: TRBV18; CDR3: CASSQQAGGRQETQYF
length: 16; J: TRBJ1-2; size: .; V: TRBV27; CDR3: CASSSWDATANYGYTF
length: 11; J: TRBJ2-7; size: once; V: TRBV20-1; CDR3: CSADIVHEQYF
length: 17; J: TRBJ2-6; size: .; V: TRBV18; CDR3: CASSLGTVISGANVLTF
length: 16; J: TRBJ2-3; size: many; V: TRBV9; CDR3: CASSVGILATADTQYF
length: 16; J: TRBJ2-5; size: .; V: TRBV4-2; CDR3: CASSQDPGSGQETQYF
length: 12; J: TRBJ1-1; size: .; V: TRBV6-5; CDR3: CASSYRGLVAFF
length: 13; J: TRBJ1-6; size: many; V: TRBV11-2; CDR3: CASSSIRESPLHF
length: 15; J: TRBJ2-7; size: .; V: TRBV7-9; CDR3: CASSPLPGQGYEQYF
length: 17; J: TRBJ1-6; size: .; V: TRBV4-1; CDR3: CASSQDPRGTDNSPLHF
length: 14; J: TRBJ1-2; size: .; V: TRBV9; CDR3: CASSVSTGGHGYTF
length: 13; J: TRBJ2-3; size: once; V: TRBV6-1; CDR3: CASSRQGTDTQYF
length: 15; J: TRBJ1-4; size: .; V: TRBV2; CDR3: CASHLERTAGEKLFF
length: 14; J: TRBJ1-4; size: few; V: TRBV19; CDR3: CASMGSSTNEKLFF
length: 13; J: TRBJ2-1; size: .; V: TRBV7-2; CDR3: CASSASAFNEQFF
length: 12; J: TRBJ1-1; size: .; V: TRBV13; CDR3: CASSLARTGAFF
length: 18; J: TRBJ2-1; size: once; V: TRBV4-1; CDR3: CASSQGRAAGTSSNEQFF
length: 14; J: TRBJ2-1; size: few; V: TRBV2; CDR3: CASSELAGGLEQFF
length: 13; J: TRBJ1-5; size: .; V: TRBV28; CDR3: CASSADRNQPQHF
length: 14; J: TRBJ2-5; size: .; V: TRBV7-3; CDR3: CASSSGPSQETQYF
length: 15; J: TRBJ2-7; size: few; V: TRBV7-9; CDR3: CASSRQAGGFSEQYF
length: 14; J: TRBJ1-2; size: .; V: TRBV27; CDR3: CASTTLGRNYGYTF